The rows below give T cell receptor beta chains drawn from one sample of a study of blood T cell repertoires in COVID-19. Libraries were prepared by immunoSEQ multiplex PCR; TCRdb keeps only in-frame clonotypes and omits some of them. Altogether under 500,000 clones are present, about 89% being singletons, with the ten largest covering over 4%. The sequencing sample was made of peripheral blood. The origin of the receptors is a young woman with acute or convalescent COVID-19. Each CDR3 is given with its conserved first and last residue.

V gene: TRBV2; J gene: TRBJ1-6; CDR3 protein: CASRGVEGNSLHF
V gene: TRBV9; J gene: TRBJ1-2; CDR3 protein: CASSVGDVLAYGYTF
V gene: TRBV25-1; J gene: TRBJ1-1; CDR3 protein: CASSGGLPDRGGTEAFF
V gene: TRBV5-4; J gene: TRBJ2-5; CDR3 protein: CASSLEGGRETQYF
V gene: TRBV11-2; J gene: TRBJ1-2; CDR3 protein: CASSLDGTGNVAYGYTF
V gene: TRBV30; J gene: TRBJ2-3; CDR3 protein: CAWSYGFTGPIADTQYF
V gene: TRBV7-9; J gene: TRBJ1-2; CDR3 protein: CASSATGTGLYGYTF
V gene: TRBV28; J gene: TRBJ2-1; CDR3 protein: CASSLGTGGSYNEQFF
V gene: TRBV9; J gene: TRBJ1-1; CDR3 protein: CASSIWEGAEAFF
V gene: TRBV30; J gene: TRBJ2-3; CDR3 protein: CAWERGTTDTQYF
V gene: TRBV27; J gene: TRBJ2-1; CDR3 protein: CASSGDPKSGGALNEQFF
V gene: TRBV7-8; J gene: TRBJ2-7; CDR3 protein: CASSLATGGYEQYF
V gene: TRBV10-3; J gene: TRBJ2-3; CDR3 protein: CAIRAGGGTDTQYF
V gene: TRBV5-6; J gene: TRBJ1-2; CDR3 protein: CASSGQGAKGYGYTF
V gene: TRBV4-1; J gene: TRBJ2-1; CDR3 protein: CASSQEPRPAGQKNEQFF
V gene: TRBV7-9; J gene: TRBJ2-3; CDR3 protein: CASSSEGLHTDTQYF
V gene: TRBV5-4; J gene: TRBJ1-2; CDR3 protein: CASSSDTYYGYTF
V gene: TRBV30; J gene: TRBJ2-5; CDR3 protein: CAWSRGGAGETQYF